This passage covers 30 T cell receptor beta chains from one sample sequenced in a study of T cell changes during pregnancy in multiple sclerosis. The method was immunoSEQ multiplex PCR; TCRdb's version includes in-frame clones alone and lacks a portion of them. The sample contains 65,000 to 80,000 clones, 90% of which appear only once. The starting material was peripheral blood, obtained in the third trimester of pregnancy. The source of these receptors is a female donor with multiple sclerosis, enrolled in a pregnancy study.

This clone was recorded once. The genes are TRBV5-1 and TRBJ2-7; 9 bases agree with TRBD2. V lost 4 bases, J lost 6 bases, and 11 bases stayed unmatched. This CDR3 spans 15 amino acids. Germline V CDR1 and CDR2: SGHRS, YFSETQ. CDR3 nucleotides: TGCGCCAGCAGCACTCGCCAGGGAGCGGGAGGCGAGCAGTACTTC. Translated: CASSTRQGAGGEQYF.

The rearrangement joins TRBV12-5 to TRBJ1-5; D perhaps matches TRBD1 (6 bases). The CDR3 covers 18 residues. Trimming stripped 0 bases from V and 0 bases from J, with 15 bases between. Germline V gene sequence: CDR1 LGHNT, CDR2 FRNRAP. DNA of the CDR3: TGTGCTAGTGGTTTGGTAAAACAGGGTAACCGTAGCAATCAGCCCCAGCATTTT. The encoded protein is CASGLVKQGNRSNQPQHF.

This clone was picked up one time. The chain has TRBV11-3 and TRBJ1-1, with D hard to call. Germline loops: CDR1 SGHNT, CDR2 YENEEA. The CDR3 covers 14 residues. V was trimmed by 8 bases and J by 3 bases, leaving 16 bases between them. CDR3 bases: TGTGCCAGCTCCGGACCCGGGGTGGACACTGAAGCTTTCTTT. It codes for CASSGPGVDTEAFF.

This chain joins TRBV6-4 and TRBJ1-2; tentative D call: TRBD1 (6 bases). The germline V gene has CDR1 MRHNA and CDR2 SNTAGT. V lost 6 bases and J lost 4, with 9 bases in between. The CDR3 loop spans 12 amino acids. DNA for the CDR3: TGTGCCAGCAGGGGGGCCTTCTATGGCTACACCTTC. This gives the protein CASRGAFYGYTF.

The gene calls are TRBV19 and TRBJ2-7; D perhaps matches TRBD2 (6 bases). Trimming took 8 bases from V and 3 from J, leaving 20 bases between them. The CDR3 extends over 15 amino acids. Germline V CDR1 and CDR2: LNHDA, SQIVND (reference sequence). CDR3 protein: CASSSREQSLYEQYF. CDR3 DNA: TGTGCCAGTTCGTCTCGGGAGCAATCCCTCTACGAGCAGTACTTC.

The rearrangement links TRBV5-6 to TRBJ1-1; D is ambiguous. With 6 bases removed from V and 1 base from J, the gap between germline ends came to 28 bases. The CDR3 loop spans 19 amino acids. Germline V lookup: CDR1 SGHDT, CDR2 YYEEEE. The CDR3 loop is CASKARIGGQVLPNTEAFF. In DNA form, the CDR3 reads TGTGCCAGCAAAGCTCGCATCGGAGGGCAAGTCCTCCCGAACACTGAAGCTTTCTTT.

The chain's CDR3 is CASSYGGNTEAFF. The CDR3 region has the DNA TGTGCCAGCAGTTACGGAGGGAACACTGAAGCTTTCTTT. The genes are TRBV6-5 and TRBJ1-1; D remains ambiguous. The V and J ends lost 2 bases and 1 base respectively, with 5 bases between them. The CDR3 covers 13 residues. Germline V gives CDR1 MNHEY, CDR2 SVGAGI.

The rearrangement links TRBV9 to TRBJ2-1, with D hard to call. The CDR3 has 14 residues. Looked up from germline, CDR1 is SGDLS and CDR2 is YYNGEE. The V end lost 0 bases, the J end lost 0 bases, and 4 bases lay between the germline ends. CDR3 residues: CASSVDISYNEQFF. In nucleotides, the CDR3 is TGTGCCAGCAGCGTAGACATCTCCTACAATGAGCAGTTCTTC. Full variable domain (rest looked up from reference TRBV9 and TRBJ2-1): DSGVTQTPKHLITATGQRVTLRCSPRSGDLSVYWYQQSLDQGLQFLIQYYNGEERAKGNILERFSAQQFPDLHSELNLSSLELGDSALYFCASSVDISYNEQFFGPGTRLTVL.

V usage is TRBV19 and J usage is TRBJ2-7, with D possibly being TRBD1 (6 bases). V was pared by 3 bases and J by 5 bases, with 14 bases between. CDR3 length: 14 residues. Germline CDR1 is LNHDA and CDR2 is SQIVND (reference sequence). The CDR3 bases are TGTGCCAGTAGTATTGGGGGCAGGATCAACGAGCAGTACTTC. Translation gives CASSIGGRINEQYF.

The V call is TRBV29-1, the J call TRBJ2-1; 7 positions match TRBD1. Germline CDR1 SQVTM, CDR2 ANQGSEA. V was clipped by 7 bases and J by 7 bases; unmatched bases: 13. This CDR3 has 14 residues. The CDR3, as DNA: TGCAGCGGCGACGAGGCGACAGGGCGGAATGAGCAGTTCTTC. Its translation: CSGDEATGRNEQFF.

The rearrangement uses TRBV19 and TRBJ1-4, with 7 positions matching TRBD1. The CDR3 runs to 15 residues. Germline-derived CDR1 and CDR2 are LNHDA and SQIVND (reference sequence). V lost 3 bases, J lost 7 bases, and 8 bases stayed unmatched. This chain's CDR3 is CASSMNRGKGEKLFF. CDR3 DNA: TGTGCCAGTAGTATGAACAGGGGTAAGGGTGAAAAACTGTTTTTT.

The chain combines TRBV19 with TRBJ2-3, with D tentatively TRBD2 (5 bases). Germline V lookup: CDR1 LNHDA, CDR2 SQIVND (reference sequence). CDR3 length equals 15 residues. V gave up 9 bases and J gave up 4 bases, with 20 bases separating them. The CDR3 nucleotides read TGTGCCAGGACCGATTTGACTATTCCCCCAGATACGCAGTATTTT. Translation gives CARTDLTIPPDTQYF.

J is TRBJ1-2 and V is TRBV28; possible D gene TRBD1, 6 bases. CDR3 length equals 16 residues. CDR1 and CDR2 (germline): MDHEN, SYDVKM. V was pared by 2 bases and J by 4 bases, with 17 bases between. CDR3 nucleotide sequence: TGTGCCAGCAGTTTACCCCAACCCGGGACAAGCTATGGCTACACCTTC. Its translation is CASSLPQPGTSYGYTF.

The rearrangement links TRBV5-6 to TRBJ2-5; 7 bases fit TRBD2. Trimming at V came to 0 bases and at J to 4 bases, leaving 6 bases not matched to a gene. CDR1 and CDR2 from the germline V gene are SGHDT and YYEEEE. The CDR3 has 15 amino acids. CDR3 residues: CASSLVASGLETQYF. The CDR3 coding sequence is TGTGCCAGCAGCTTGGTAGCTAGCGGATTAGAGACCCAGTACTTC.

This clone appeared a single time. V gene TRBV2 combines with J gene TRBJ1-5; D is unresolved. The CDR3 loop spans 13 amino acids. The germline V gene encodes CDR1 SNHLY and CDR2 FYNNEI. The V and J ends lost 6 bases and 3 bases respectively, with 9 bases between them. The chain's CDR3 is CASSQEFNQPQHF. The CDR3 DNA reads TGTGCCAGCAGCCAGGAATTCAATCAGCCCCAGCATTTT.

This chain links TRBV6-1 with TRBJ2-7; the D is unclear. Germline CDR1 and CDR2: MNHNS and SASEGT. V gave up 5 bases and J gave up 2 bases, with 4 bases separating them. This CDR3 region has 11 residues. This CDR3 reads CASSITYEQYF. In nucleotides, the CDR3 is TGTGCCAGCAGTATTACCTACGAGCAGTACTTC.

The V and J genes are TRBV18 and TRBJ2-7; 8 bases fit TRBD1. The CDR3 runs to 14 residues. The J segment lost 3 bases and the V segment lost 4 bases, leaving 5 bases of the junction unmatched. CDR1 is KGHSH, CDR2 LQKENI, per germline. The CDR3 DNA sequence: TGTGCCAGCTCACAGGTCGACAGGGGCTACGAGCAGTACTTC. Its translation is CASSQVDRGYEQYF.

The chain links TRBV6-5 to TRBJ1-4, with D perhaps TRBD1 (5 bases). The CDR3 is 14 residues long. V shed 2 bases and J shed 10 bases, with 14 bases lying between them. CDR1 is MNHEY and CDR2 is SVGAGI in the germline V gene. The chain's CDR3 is CASSYLGPGGKLFF. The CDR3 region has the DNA TGTGCCAGCAGTTACCTCGGGCCCGGGGGAAAACTGTTTTTT.

The CDR3 region has the DNA TGTGCCTGGAGTCAAAGACTAGCAAGCACAGATACGCAGTATTTT. Its translation is CAWSQRLASTDTQYF. The chain links TRBV30 to TRBJ2-3, with 7 bases fitting TRBD2. V was clipped by 2 bases and J by 0 bases; unmatched bases: 5. Germline loops: CDR1 GTSNPN, CDR2 SVGIG (reference sequence). The CDR3 runs 15 residues.

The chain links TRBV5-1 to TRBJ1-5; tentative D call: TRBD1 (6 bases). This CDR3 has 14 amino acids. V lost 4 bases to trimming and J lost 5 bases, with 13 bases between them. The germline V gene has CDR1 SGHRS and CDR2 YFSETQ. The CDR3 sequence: CASSRSGGDQPQHF. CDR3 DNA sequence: TGCGCCAGCAGCAGGTCTGGGGGCGATCAGCCCCAGCATTTT.

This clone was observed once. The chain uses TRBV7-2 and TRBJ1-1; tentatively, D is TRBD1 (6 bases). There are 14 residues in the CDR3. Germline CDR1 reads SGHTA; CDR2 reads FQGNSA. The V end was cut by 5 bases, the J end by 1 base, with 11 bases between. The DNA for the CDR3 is TGTGCCAGCAGCCCAGGACAGTGGAACACTGAAGCTTTCTTT. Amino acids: CASSPGQWNTEAFF.

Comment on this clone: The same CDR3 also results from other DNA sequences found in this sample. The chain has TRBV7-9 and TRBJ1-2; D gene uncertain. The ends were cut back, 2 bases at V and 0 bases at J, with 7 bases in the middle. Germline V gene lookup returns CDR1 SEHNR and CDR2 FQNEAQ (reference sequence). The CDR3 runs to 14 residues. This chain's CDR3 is CASSLHLANYGYTF. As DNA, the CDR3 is TGTGCCAGCAGCTTACATTTAGCTAACTATGGCTACACCTTC. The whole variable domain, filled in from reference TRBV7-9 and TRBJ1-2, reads DTGVSQNPRHKITKRGQNVTFRCDPISEHNRLYWYRQTLGQGPEFLTYFQNEAQLEKSRLLSDRFSAERPKGSFSTLEIQRTEQGDSAMYLCASSLHLANYGYTFGSGTRLTVV.

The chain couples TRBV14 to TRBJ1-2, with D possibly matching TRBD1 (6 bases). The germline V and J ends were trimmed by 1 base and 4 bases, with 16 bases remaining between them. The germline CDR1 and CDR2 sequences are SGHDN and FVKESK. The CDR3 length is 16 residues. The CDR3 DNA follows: TGTGCCAGCAGCCAAGCCCTGCAGGGGATCACCTATGGCTACACCTTC. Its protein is CASSQALQGITYGYTF. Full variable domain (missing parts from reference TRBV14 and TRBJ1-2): EAGVTQFPSHSVIEKGQTVTLRCDPISGHDNLYWYRRVMGKEIKFLLHFVKESKQDESGMPNNRFLAERTGGTYSTLKVQPAELEDSGVYFCASSQALQGITYGYTFGSGTRLTVV.

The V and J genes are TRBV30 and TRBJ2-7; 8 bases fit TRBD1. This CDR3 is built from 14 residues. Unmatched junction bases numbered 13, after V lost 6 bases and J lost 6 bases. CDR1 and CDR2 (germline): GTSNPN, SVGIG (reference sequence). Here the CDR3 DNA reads TGTGCCTGTCCCCCGGCTCAGGGGGCGCCCGAGCAGTACTTC. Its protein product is CACPPAQGAPEQYF.

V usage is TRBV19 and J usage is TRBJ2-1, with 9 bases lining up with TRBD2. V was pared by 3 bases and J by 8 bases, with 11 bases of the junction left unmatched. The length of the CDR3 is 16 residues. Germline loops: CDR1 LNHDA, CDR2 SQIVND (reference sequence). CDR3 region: CASSIHGGRAEDEQFF. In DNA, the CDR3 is TGTGCCAGTAGTATCCATGGCGGGAGGGCCGAGGATGAGCAGTTCTTC.

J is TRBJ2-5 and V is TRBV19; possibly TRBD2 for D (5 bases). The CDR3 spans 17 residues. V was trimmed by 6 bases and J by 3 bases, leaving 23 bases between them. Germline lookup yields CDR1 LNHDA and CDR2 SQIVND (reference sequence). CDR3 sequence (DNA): TGTGCCAGTAGGGGAGTTTCGGGTCGAGGGTCCGAAGAGACCCAGTACTTC. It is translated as CASRGVSGRGSEETQYF.

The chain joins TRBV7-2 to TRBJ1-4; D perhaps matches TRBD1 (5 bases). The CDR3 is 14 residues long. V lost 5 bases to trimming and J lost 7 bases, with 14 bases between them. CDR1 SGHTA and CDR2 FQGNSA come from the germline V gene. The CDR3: CASSLGQGGEKLFF. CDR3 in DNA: TGTGCCAGCAGCCTAGGCCAGGGTGGTGAAAAACTGTTTTTT.

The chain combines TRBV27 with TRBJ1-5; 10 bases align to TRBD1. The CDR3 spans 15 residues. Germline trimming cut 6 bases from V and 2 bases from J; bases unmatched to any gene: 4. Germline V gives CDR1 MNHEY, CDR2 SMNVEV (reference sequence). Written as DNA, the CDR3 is TGTGCCAGCAGGACAGGGGGCGACGGCAATCAGCCCCAGCATTTT. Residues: CASRTGGDGNQPQHF.

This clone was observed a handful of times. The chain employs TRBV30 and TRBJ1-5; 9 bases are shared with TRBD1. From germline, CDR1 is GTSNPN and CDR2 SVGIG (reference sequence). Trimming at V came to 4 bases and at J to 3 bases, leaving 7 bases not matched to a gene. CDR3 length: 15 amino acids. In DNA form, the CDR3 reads TGTGCCTGGAACAACAGGGGGCCCTTCAATCAGCCCCAGCATTTT. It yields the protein CAWNNRGPFNQPQHF.

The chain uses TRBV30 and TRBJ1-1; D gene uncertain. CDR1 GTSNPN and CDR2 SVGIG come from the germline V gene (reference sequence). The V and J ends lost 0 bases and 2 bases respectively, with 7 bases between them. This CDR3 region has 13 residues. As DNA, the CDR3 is TGTGCCTGGAGTGTCGAGGGAAACACTGAAGCTTTCTTT. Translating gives CAWSVEGNTEAFF.